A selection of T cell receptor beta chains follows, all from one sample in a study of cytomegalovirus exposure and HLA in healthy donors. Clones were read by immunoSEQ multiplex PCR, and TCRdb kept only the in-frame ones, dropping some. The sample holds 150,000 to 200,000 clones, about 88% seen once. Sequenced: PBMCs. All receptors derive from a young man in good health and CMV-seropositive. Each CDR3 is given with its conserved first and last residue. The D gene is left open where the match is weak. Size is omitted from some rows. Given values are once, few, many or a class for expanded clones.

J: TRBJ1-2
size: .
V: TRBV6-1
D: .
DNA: TGTGCCAGCAGTGCGAAAACCAGGCAGTTAGAGCCTAACTATGGCTACACCTTC
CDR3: CASSAKTRQLEPNYGYTF

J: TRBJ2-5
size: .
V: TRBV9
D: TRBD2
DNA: TGTGCCAGCAGCGTAGTCGCTAGCGGGGGGGATGTGGAGACCCAGTACTTC
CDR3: CASSVVASGGDVETQYF

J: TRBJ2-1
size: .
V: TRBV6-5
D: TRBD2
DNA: TGTGCCAGCAGTTACTCGATCCAGCGGGGGTACAATGAGCAGTTCTTC
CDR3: CASSYSIQRGYNEQFF

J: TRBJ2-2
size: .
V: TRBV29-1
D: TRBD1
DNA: TGCAGCGTCCAGGGGGCGATGGACACCGGGGAGCTGTTTTTT
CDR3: CSVQGAMDTGELFF

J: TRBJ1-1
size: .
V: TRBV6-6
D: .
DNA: TGTGCCAGCAGCCTCCTCAGGGGCGTTGAAGCTTTCTTT
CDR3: CASSLLRGVEAFF

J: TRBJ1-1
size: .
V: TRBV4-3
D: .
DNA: TGCGCCAGCAGCCAGGGTAAACCTTCAGGAGGCACTGAAGCTTTCTTT
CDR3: CASSQGKPSGGTEAFF

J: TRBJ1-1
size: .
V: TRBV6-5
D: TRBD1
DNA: TGTGCCAGCAGCCCGGAGGAGGGGGCCACTGAAGCTTTCTTT
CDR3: CASSPEEGATEAFF

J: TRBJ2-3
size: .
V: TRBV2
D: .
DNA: TGTGCCAGCGGGGGGGCCTGGACGCAGTATTTT
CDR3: CASGGAWTQYF

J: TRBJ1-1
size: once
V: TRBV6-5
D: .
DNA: TGTGCCAGCAGTTATAGAGGGTCCACTGAAGCTTTCTTT
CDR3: CASSYRGSTEAFF

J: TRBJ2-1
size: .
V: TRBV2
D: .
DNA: TGTGCCAGCAGTGATGGAGCCGACAATGAGCAGTTCTTC
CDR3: CASSDGADNEQFF